The rows below give T cell receptor beta chains drawn from one sample of a study of control samples from healthy donors and cancer patients. Libraries were prepared by immunoSEQ multiplex PCR; TCRdb keeps only in-frame clonotypes and omits some of them. Seen here are some 100,000 clones, about 92% observed once, and the top ten hold more than 7%. Specimen: blood. The receptors come from a man aged 18 to 29 in good health. CDR3s include the opening cysteine and the closing phenylalanine or tryptophan. Each record gives: J gene, CDR3 length, D gene, clone size, V gene, CDR3 DNA, CDR3 protein. The D gene is left open where the match is weak. Only part of the rows carry a size: once, few, many, or a class if the clone is expanded.

j_gene: TRBJ2-3; len: 15; d_gene: -; abundance: once; v_gene: TRBV4-1; CDR3nt: TGCGCCAGCAGCCAAGGGCTGGCGAGCACAGATACGCAGTATTTT; CDR3aa: CASSQGLASTDTQYF
j_gene: TRBJ2-7; len: 16; d_gene: -; abundance: once; v_gene: TRBV21-1; CDR3nt: TGTGCCCGCTGGATATTCAGGGGGGGACTCTCCTACGAGCAGTACTTC; CDR3aa: CARWIFRGGLSYEQYF
j_gene: TRBJ2-2; len: 14; d_gene: -; abundance: once; v_gene: TRBV27; CDR3nt: TGTGCCAGCAGAGACGGTCAGAACACCGGGGAGCTGTTTTTT; CDR3aa: CASRDGQNTGELFF
j_gene: TRBJ2-5; len: 12; d_gene: -; abundance: -; v_gene: TRBV30; CDR3nt: TGTGCCTGGAACGGTGGCCAAGAGACCCAGTACTTC; CDR3aa: CAWNGGQETQYF
j_gene: TRBJ1-5; len: 12; d_gene: -; abundance: -; v_gene: TRBV2; CDR3nt: TGTGCCAGCAGTGAAAGTAATCAGCCCCAGCATTTT; CDR3aa: CASSESNQPQHF
j_gene: TRBJ1-5; len: 16; d_gene: -; abundance: once; v_gene: TRBV19; CDR3nt: TGTGCCAGTAGTATCTTGGGACCCGGGAGCAATCAGCCCCAGCATTTT; CDR3aa: CASSILGPGSNQPQHF
j_gene: TRBJ2-7; len: 13; d_gene: TRBD2; abundance: -; v_gene: TRBV18; CDR3nt: TGTGCCAGCTCCCTTCGGGGGGACTACGAGCAGTACTTC; CDR3aa: CASSLRGDYEQYF
j_gene: TRBJ1-5; len: 14; d_gene: -; abundance: -; v_gene: TRBV6-1; CDR3nt: TGTGCCAGCAGTGAACAGGGTCGGGGACAGCCCCAGCATTTT; CDR3aa: CASSEQGRGQPQHF
j_gene: TRBJ2-1; len: 12; d_gene: -; abundance: -; v_gene: TRBV5-1; CDR3nt: TGCGCCAGCAGCTTGGGGGGATTTGAGCAGTTCTTC; CDR3aa: CASSLGGFEQFF
j_gene: TRBJ2-5; len: 13; d_gene: -; abundance: -; v_gene: TRBV5-6; CDR3nt: TGTGCCAGCAGCTTGGAAGGGCGGGAGACCCAGTACTTC; CDR3aa: CASSLEGRETQYF
j_gene: TRBJ1-2; len: 14; d_gene: -; abundance: -; v_gene: TRBV19; CDR3nt: TGTGCCAGTAGTTACAGATATTCTAACTATGGCTACACCTTC; CDR3aa: CASSYRYSNYGYTF
j_gene: TRBJ1-6; len: 16; d_gene: -; abundance: -; v_gene: TRBV27; CDR3nt: TGTGCCAGCAGTCCCCGGGCTCAGGGGATCGATTCACCCCTCCACTTT; CDR3aa: CASSPRAQGIDSPLHF
j_gene: TRBJ1-4; len: 16; d_gene: TRBD1; abundance: -; v_gene: TRBV30; CDR3nt: TGTGCCTGGAGTCTTCGAACCGGGACAGGGTATGAAAAACTGTTTTTT; CDR3aa: CAWSLRTGTGYEKLFF
j_gene: TRBJ1-5; len: 17; d_gene: -; abundance: -; v_gene: TRBV27; CDR3nt: TGTGCCAGCAGTTTTACCACGTTGAAGGGATCCAATCAGCCCCAGCATTTT; CDR3aa: CASSFTTLKGSNQPQHF
j_gene: TRBJ1-6; len: 16; d_gene: -; abundance: -; v_gene: TRBV5-8; CDR3nt: TGTGCCAGCACCATGGCCGTGGACAACTATAATTCACCCCTCCACTTT; CDR3aa: CASTMAVDNYNSPLHF
j_gene: TRBJ1-2; len: 14; d_gene: -; abundance: once; v_gene: TRBV29-1; CDR3nt: TGCAGCGCACGAAGGCTCCATCAAAACTATGGCTACACCTTC; CDR3aa: CSARRLHQNYGYTF
j_gene: TRBJ2-7; len: 18; d_gene: TRBD1; abundance: -; v_gene: TRBV18; CDR3nt: TGTGCCAGCTCACTAGTCCCGGGACAGGGGAAGGAGACGGACGAGCAGTACTTC; CDR3aa: CASSLVPGQGKETDEQYF
j_gene: TRBJ2-3; len: 14; d_gene: -; abundance: -; v_gene: TRBV6-5; CDR3nt: TGTGCCAGTTCATACGTGATGGGTCCAGATACGCAGTATTTT; CDR3aa: CASSYVMGPDTQYF
j_gene: TRBJ2-3; len: 16; d_gene: TRBD1; abundance: -; v_gene: TRBV12-5; CDR3nt: TGTGCTAGTGGTTTGCTCCAGGGACAGGGCACAGATACGCAGTATTTT; CDR3aa: CASGLLQGQGTDTQYF
j_gene: TRBJ1-5; len: 16; d_gene: -; abundance: once; v_gene: TRBV19; CDR3nt: TGTGCCAGTTGTGCGGGCAGGCTAGAAAGCAATCAGCCCCAGCATTTT; CDR3aa: CASCAGRLESNQPQHF
j_gene: TRBJ1-5; len: 15; d_gene: -; abundance: -; v_gene: TRBV19; CDR3nt: TGTGCCAGTAAGGTTCCCGACCGCGACGATCAGCCCCAGCATTTT; CDR3aa: CASKVPDRDDQPQHF
j_gene: TRBJ1-3; len: 14; d_gene: TRBD1; abundance: -; v_gene: TRBV6-5; CDR3nt: TGTGCCAGCAGCGGAGACAGGGGCCGAAACACCATATATTTT; CDR3aa: CASSGDRGRNTIYF
j_gene: TRBJ2-1; len: 18; d_gene: TRBD2; abundance: -; v_gene: TRBV11-2; CDR3nt: TGTGCCAGCAGCTTATTCATAGCGGGAGGACCAGGACTTGGTGAGCAGTTCTTC; CDR3aa: CASSLFIAGGPGLGEQFF
j_gene: TRBJ1-1; len: 13; d_gene: -; abundance: -; v_gene: TRBV19; CDR3nt: TGTGCCAGTAGTATATACGGAAACACTGAAGCTTTCTTT; CDR3aa: CASSIYGNTEAFF
j_gene: TRBJ2-1; len: 16; d_gene: TRBD2; abundance: -; v_gene: TRBV19; CDR3nt: TGTGCCAGTATTGGGGATAGCGGGGTGAATTACAATGAGCAGTTCTTC; CDR3aa: CASIGDSGVNYNEQFF
j_gene: TRBJ2-3; len: 16; d_gene: -; abundance: -; v_gene: TRBV5-1; CDR3nt: TGCGCCAGCAGCTTGTTGGACGGGGGTGGCCCAGATACGCAGTATTTT; CDR3aa: CASSLLDGGGPDTQYF
j_gene: TRBJ1-2; len: 11; d_gene: -; abundance: -; v_gene: TRBV7-8; CDR3nt: TGTGCCAGCAGCGCCTCGGGCGGCTACACCTTC; CDR3aa: CASSASGGYTF
j_gene: TRBJ2-5; len: 16; d_gene: TRBD2; abundance: -; v_gene: TRBV11-3; CDR3nt: TGTGCCAGCAGCGCCGGACTAGCGGGAGTACGAGAGACCCAGTACTTC; CDR3aa: CASSAGLAGVRETQYF
j_gene: TRBJ1-3; len: 17; d_gene: -; abundance: once; v_gene: TRBV30; CDR3nt: TGTGCCTGGAGTGCCCAACGACAGACAAGCTCTGGAAACACCATATATTTT; CDR3aa: CAWSAQRQTSSGNTIYF
j_gene: TRBJ2-6; len: 18; d_gene: TRBD1; abundance: -; v_gene: TRBV4-1; CDR3nt: TGCGCCAGCAGCCAAGGGGGGCAGGGGGCGCTGGGGGCCAACGTCCTGACTTTC; CDR3aa: CASSQGGQGALGANVLTF
j_gene: TRBJ1-5; len: 14; d_gene: -; abundance: -; v_gene: TRBV27; CDR3nt: TGTGCCAGCAGTCCCGGCTACAGCAATCAGCCCCAGCATTTT; CDR3aa: CASSPGYSNQPQHF
j_gene: TRBJ2-1; len: 18; d_gene: TRBD2; abundance: once; v_gene: TRBV4-3; CDR3nt: TGCGCCAGCAGCCAAGGCCTAGCGGGAGGACTGTCCTACAATGAGCAGTTCTTC; CDR3aa: CASSQGLAGGLSYNEQFF
j_gene: TRBJ2-7; len: 16; d_gene: TRBD1; abundance: -; v_gene: TRBV14; CDR3nt: TGTGCCAGCAGCTCTACACAGGGGCCTCACTCCTACGAGCAGTACTTC; CDR3aa: CASSSTQGPHSYEQYF
j_gene: TRBJ2-7; len: 14; d_gene: TRBD2; abundance: -; v_gene: TRBV19; CDR3nt: TGTGCCAGTAGGCCGGGACTAGCGGCGTACGAGCAGTACTTC; CDR3aa: CASRPGLAAYEQYF
j_gene: TRBJ1-2; len: 13; d_gene: -; abundance: -; v_gene: TRBV11-2; CDR3nt: TGTGCCAGCAGCTTAGCATGGCCTCCAGGCTACACCTTC; CDR3aa: CASSLAWPPGYTF
j_gene: TRBJ2-1; len: 17; d_gene: TRBD2; abundance: once; v_gene: TRBV5-1; CDR3nt: TGCGCCAGCAGCTTATTGGGGCTAGCGGGGCTTTACAATGAGCAGTTCTTC; CDR3aa: CASSLLGLAGLYNEQFF
j_gene: TRBJ2-7; len: 14; d_gene: -; abundance: -; v_gene: TRBV27; CDR3nt: TGTGCCAGCAGTTTAGGTGAGGAACAGGGCGAGCAGTACTTC; CDR3aa: CASSLGEEQGEQYF
j_gene: TRBJ1-6; len: 13; d_gene: -; abundance: few; v_gene: TRBV5-1; CDR3nt: TGCGCCAGCAGCTTGGGGCAAGGTTCACCCCTCCACTTT; CDR3aa: CASSLGQGSPLHF
j_gene: TRBJ2-7; len: 16; d_gene: TRBD1; abundance: -; v_gene: TRBV11-2; CDR3nt: TGTGCCAGCAGCCTATGGACAGGGATGGTCTCTAAGGAGCAGTACTTC; CDR3aa: CASSLWTGMVSKEQYF
j_gene: TRBJ1-1; len: 13; d_gene: -; abundance: -; v_gene: TRBV29-1; CDR3nt: TGCAGCGTTGAGAAGGCGGAGAACACTGAAGCTTTCTTT; CDR3aa: CSVEKAENTEAFF
j_gene: TRBJ1-1; len: 13; d_gene: -; abundance: -; v_gene: TRBV25-1; CDR3nt: TGTGCCAGCAGTGAGGGCGGGAACACTGAAGCTTTCTTT; CDR3aa: CASSEGGNTEAFF
j_gene: TRBJ2-5; len: 16; d_gene: -; abundance: -; v_gene: TRBV4-1; CDR3nt: TGCGCCAGCAGCCAATCTCAAGAGGGGAATAAAGAGACCCAGTACTTC; CDR3aa: CASSQSQEGNKETQYF
j_gene: TRBJ1-1; len: 15; d_gene: -; abundance: -; v_gene: TRBV19; CDR3nt: TGTGCCAGTAGTATTCCGCTGGGGGCTTCAACTGAAGCTTTCTTT; CDR3aa: CASSIPLGASTEAFF
j_gene: TRBJ1-6; len: 16; d_gene: -; abundance: -; v_gene: TRBV19; CDR3nt: TGTGCCAGTACTGGCCGGGCCAGCTCCTATAATTCACCCCTCCACTTT; CDR3aa: CASTGRASSYNSPLHF
j_gene: TRBJ2-5; len: 12; d_gene: TRBD2; abundance: -; v_gene: TRBV7-7; CDR3nt: TGTGCCAGCAGCCGGGGAGGGGAGACCCAGTACTTC; CDR3aa: CASSRGGETQYF
j_gene: TRBJ2-4; len: 15; d_gene: TRBD2; abundance: once; v_gene: TRBV19; CDR3nt: TGTGCCAGTGGGACTAGCGGGGGAACCAAAAACATTCAGTACTTC; CDR3aa: CASGTSGGTKNIQYF
j_gene: TRBJ1-1; len: 14; d_gene: TRBD1; abundance: -; v_gene: TRBV9; CDR3nt: TGTGCCAGCAGCGACAGGGGTGAAGGGACTGAAGCTTTCTTT; CDR3aa: CASSDRGEGTEAFF
j_gene: TRBJ2-7; len: 13; d_gene: TRBD2; abundance: -; v_gene: TRBV6-5; CDR3nt: TGTGCCAGCCACCTAGCGGTAACCTACGAGCAGTACTTC; CDR3aa: CASHLAVTYEQYF
j_gene: TRBJ2-1; len: 16; d_gene: TRBD2; abundance: once; v_gene: TRBV19; CDR3nt: TGTGCCAGTAGTAGCGGCCAGCGGGATGATGGCAATGAGCAGTTCTTC; CDR3aa: CASSSGQRDDGNEQFF
j_gene: TRBJ1-2; len: 13; d_gene: -; abundance: -; v_gene: TRBV6-5; CDR3nt: TGTGCCAGCAGTCCCAGGACTCCTGGTGGCTACACCTTC; CDR3aa: CASSPRTPGGYTF
j_gene: TRBJ2-2; len: 15; d_gene: TRBD2; abundance: -; v_gene: TRBV9; CDR3nt: TGTGCCAGCAGCGTGGCGGGAGTGGGGACCGGGGAGCTGTTTTTT; CDR3aa: CASSVAGVGTGELFF
j_gene: TRBJ1-2; len: 15; d_gene: -; abundance: -; v_gene: TRBV11-2; CDR3nt: TGTGCCAGCAGCTCAATACACTACGGGGACTATGGCTACACCTTC; CDR3aa: CASSSIHYGDYGYTF
j_gene: TRBJ1-4; len: 14; d_gene: -; abundance: -; v_gene: TRBV7-9; CDR3nt: TGTGCCAGCAGCTTAGGGGAGGACGGGGAAAAACTGTTTTTT; CDR3aa: CASSLGEDGEKLFF
j_gene: TRBJ1-2; len: 15; d_gene: TRBD1; abundance: -; v_gene: TRBV27; CDR3nt: TGTGCCAGCAGCCTAAGGGGGACAGGGAACTATGGCTACACCTTC; CDR3aa: CASSLRGTGNYGYTF
j_gene: TRBJ2-7; len: 16; d_gene: -; abundance: -; v_gene: TRBV27; CDR3nt: TGTGCCAGCAGTTTATTGGCTGGGGGGAGCTCCTACGAGCAGTACTTC; CDR3aa: CASSLLAGGSSYEQYF